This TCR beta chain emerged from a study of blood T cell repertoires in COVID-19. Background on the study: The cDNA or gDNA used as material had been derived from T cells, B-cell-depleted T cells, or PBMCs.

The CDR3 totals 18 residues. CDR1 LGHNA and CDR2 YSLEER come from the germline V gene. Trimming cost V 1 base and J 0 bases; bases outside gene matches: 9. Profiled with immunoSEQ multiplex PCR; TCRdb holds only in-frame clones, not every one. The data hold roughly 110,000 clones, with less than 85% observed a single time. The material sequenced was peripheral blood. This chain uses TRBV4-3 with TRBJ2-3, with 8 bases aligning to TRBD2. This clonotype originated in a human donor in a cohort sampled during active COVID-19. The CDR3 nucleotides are TGCGCCAGCAGCCAAGGGAAGCGGGGGCCCGAAAGCACAGATACGCAGTATTTT. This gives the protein CASSQGKRGPESTDTQYF.